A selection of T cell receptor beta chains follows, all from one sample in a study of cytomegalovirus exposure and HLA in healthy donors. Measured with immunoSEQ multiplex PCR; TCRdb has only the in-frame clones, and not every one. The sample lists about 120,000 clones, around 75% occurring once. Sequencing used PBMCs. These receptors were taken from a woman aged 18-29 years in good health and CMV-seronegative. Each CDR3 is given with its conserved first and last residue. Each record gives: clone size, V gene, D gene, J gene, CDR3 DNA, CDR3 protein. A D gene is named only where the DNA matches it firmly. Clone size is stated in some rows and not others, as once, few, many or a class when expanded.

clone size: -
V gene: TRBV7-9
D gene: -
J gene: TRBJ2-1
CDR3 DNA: TGTGCCAGCAGCTTAATCGGGGAGCAGTTCTTC
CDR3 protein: CASSLIGEQFF

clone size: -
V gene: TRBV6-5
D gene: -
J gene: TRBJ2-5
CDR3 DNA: TGTGCCAGCAGTTACTTAGGACTAAACGAAGAGACCCAGTACTTC
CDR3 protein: CASSYLGLNEETQYF

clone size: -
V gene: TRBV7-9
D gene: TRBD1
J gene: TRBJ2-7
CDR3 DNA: TGTGCCAGCAGCGCTGCGGGACAGGGGACCGACGAGCAGTACTTC
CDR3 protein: CASSAAGQGTDEQYF

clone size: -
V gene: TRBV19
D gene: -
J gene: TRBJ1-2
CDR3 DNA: TGTGCCAGCGATACAGGAAACTATGGCTACACCTTC
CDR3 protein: CASDTGNYGYTF

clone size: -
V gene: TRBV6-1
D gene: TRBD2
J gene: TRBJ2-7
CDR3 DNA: TGTGCCAGCATGCAGGGACTAACATACGAGCAGTACTTC
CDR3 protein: CASMQGLTYEQYF

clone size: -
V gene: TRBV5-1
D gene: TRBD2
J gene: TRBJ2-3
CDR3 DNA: TGCGCCAGCAGCTTGGATCTAGCGGGAAGCACAGATACGCAGTATTTT
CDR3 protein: CASSLDLAGSTDTQYF

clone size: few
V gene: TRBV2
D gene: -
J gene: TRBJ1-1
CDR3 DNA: TGTGCCAGCACCTCCGGAGGGTGGGGCACTGAAGCTTTCTTT
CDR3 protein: CASTSGGWGTEAFF

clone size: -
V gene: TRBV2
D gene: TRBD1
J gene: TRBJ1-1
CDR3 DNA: TGTGCCAGCAGTCCAAGGGGGCAGCAGAACACTGAAGCTTTCTTT
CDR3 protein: CASSPRGQQNTEAFF

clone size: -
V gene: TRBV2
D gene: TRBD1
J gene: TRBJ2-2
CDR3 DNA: TGTGCCAGCAGTCTTTCGAACAGGGGAGACACCGGGGAGCTGTTTTTT
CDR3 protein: CASSLSNRGDTGELFF

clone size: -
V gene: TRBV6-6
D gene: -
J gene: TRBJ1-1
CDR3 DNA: TGTGCCAGCAGTTACACAGGAGCGAACACTGAAGCTTTCTTT
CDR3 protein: CASSYTGANTEAFF

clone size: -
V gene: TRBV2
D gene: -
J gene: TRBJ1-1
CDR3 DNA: TGTGCCAGCAGTGAAGTAGGAGGGGAATTGAGCACTGAAGCTTTCTTT
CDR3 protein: CASSEVGGELSTEAFF

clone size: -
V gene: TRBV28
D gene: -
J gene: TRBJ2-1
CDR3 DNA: TGTGCCAGCAGCCGCGGAGGGACGACCTACAATGAGCAGTTCTTC
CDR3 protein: CASSRGGTTYNEQFF

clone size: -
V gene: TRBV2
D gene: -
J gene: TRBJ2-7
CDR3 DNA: TGTGCCAGCTCGAGTGATTACGAGCAGTACTTC
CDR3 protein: CASSSDYEQYF

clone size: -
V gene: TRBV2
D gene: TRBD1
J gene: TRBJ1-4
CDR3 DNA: TGTGCCAGCACACCGGGACAGTCTAATGAAAAACTGTTTTTT
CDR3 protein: CASTPGQSNEKLFF

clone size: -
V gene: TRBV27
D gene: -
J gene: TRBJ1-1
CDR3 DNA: TGTGCCAGCAGTTTCTGGCCTTTTAGGGAGGGGACTGAAGCTTTCTTT
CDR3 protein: CASSFWPFREGTEAFF